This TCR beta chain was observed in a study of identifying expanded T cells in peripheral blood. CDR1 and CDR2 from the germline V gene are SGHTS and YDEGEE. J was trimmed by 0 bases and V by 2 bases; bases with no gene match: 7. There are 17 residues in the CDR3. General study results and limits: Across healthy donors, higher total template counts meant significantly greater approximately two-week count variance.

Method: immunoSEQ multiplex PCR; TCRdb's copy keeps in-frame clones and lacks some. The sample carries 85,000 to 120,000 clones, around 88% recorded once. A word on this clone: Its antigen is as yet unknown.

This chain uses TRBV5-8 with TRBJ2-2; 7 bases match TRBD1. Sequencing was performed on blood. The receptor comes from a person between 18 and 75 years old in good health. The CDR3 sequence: CASSLTGDSSNTGELFF. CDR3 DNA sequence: TGTGCCAGCAGCTTAACCGGGGACAGTTCGAACACCGGGGAGCTGTTTTTT.